The 26 T cell receptor beta chains presented below share a single source sample, sequenced in a study of early T cells in non-severe SARS-CoV-2 infection. MiXCR, run by TCRdb on the 5' RACE reads, gives a single entry per CDR3 protein. In the table there are over 50,000 distinct CDR3 sequences, around 7.7% of which are singletons. The material was whole blood, obtained at baseline. The receptors shown here come from an adult who was a healthcare worker with PCR-confirmed SARS-CoV-2 infection or an uninfected control (not recorded which).

This clonotype was counted many times. This rearrangement joins TRBV6-6 to TRBJ2-1; TRBD2 aligns across 8 bases. Germline lookup yields CDR1 MNHNY and CDR2 SVGAGI (reference sequence). Trimming removed 7 bases from V and 2 bases from J; junction bases left unmatched: 7. The CDR3 loop spans 15 amino acids. For the CDR3, the DNA is TGTGCCAGCAACCCAGCGGGAGACCCCTACAATGAGCAGTTCTTC. Amino acid sequence: CASNPAGDPYNEQFF.

This clonotype showed up many times. The chain joins TRBV12-3 or TRBV12-4 to TRBJ1-3; 9 positions match TRBD1. CDR3 length: 14 amino acids. The V gene end was trimmed by 3 bases and the J gene end by 5 bases; junction bases not matched to a gene: 2. CDR3 DNA: TGTGCCAGCAGTTTCGGACAGGGGAGAAACACCATATATTTT. Encoded protein: CASSFGQGRNTIYF.

This clonotype was detected only a few times. The chain joins TRBV2 to TRBJ2-1, with D unresolved. V lost 6 bases to trimming and J lost 2 bases, with 2 bases between them. This CDR3 is 11 amino acids long. CDR1 is SNHLY and CDR2 is FYNNEI in the germline V gene. The CDR3 DNA sequence: TGTGCCAGCAGCCCCTACAATGAGCAGTTCTTC. This sequence encodes CASSPYNEQFF. The whole variable domain, filled in from reference TRBV2 and TRBJ2-1, reads EPEVTQTPSHQVTQMGQEVILRCVPISNHLYFYWYRQILGQKVEFLVSFYNNEISEKSEIFDDQFSVERPDGSNFTLKIRSTKLEDSAMYFCASSPYNEQFFGPGTRLTVL.

This clonotype was counted many times. The V call is TRBV7-2, the J call TRBJ2-1, with D perhaps TRBD1 or TRBD2 (5 bases each). Germline V gives CDR1 SGHTA, CDR2 FQGNSA. The CDR3 length is 15 residues. Trimming cost V 3 bases and J 5 bases, with 14 bases left between them. The CDR3 bases are TGTGCCAGCAGCTTCATAGGGGACCCCCACAATGAGCAGTTCTTC. It is translated as CASSFIGDPHNEQFF.

This clonotype appeared many times. The J gene is TRBJ2-4, the V gene TRBV28; no definite D call. Trimming took 5 bases from V and 0 from J, leaving 23 bases between them. The CDR3 is 19 residues long. Germline V gives CDR1 MDHEN, CDR2 SYDVKM. CDR3 DNA sequence: TGTGCCAGCAGTCTACCCCCGTGGCAGGACCGACTAGCCAAAAACATTCAGTACTTC. Translated: CASSLPPWQDRLAKNIQYF.

This clonotype appeared a few times. The chain has TRBV18 and TRBJ1-1; no definite D call. V shed 6 bases and J shed 0 bases, with 8 bases lying between them. The germline V gene has CDR1 KGHSH and CDR2 LQKENI. The CDR3 loop spans 13 amino acids. In DNA, the CDR3 is TGTGCCAGCTCTGCGGGAGTGAACACTGAAGCTTTCTTT. It is translated as CASSAGVNTEAFF.

The chain is built from TRBV11-2 and TRBJ1-1, with D possibly matching TRBD1 (6 bases). The V and J ends lost 5 bases and 4 bases respectively, with 14 bases between them. The CDR3 is made up of 14 amino acids. Germline CDR1 reads SGHAT; CDR2 reads FQNNGV. The CDR3 DNA reads as TGTGCCAGCAGCCCACAGGGTTCGGGCACTGAAGCTTTCTTT. Amino acid sequence: CASSPQGSGTEAFF. The variable domain in full, with the rest retrieved from reference TRBV11-2 and TRBJ1-1, is EAGVAQSPRYKIIEKRQSVAFWCNPISGHATLYWYQQILGQGPKLLIQFQNNGVVDDSQLPKDRFSAERLKGVDSTLKIQPAKLEDSAVYLCASSPQGSGTEAFFGQGTRLTVV.

This clonotype showed up many times. The junction departs from the called germline gene at one end, perhaps through a read error. The chain couples TRBV4-1 to TRBJ2-7; maybe TRBD2 (6 bases). Germline CDR1 reads MGHRA; CDR2 reads YSYEKL. The CDR3 is made up of 15 amino acids. The CDR3 coding sequence is TGCGCCAGCAGCCAAGTCGGGGCAGTGTCGGGACTCGAAATTTTC. Translation gives CASSQVGAVSGLEIF.

This clonotype was detected many times. The chain joins TRBV5-1 to TRBJ2-1; D remains unclear. The germline CDR1 and CDR2 sequences are SGHRS and YFSETQ. V was clipped by 0 bases and J by 1 base, with 5 bases between them. This CDR3 has 14 amino acids. CDR3 loop: CASSLAESYNEQFF. CDR3 bases: TGCGCCAGCAGCTTGGCTGAGTCCTACAATGAGCAGTTCTTC.

At least ten counts were recorded for this clonotype. V usage is TRBV20-1 and J usage is TRBJ2-1; tentatively, D is TRBD2 (6 bases). The CDR3 contains 14 residues. V lost 0 bases and J lost 8, with 14 bases in between. The germline CDR1 and CDR2 sequences are DFQATT and SNEGSKA (reference sequence). The CDR3 sequence: CSARDYRRGDEQFF. The CDR3 DNA sequence: TGCAGTGCTAGAGATTATCGGAGGGGCGATGAGCAGTTCTTC.

The V call is TRBV2, the J call TRBJ1-6, with D possibly being TRBD1 (6 bases). The germline CDR1 and CDR2 sequences are SNHLY and FYNNEI. V shed 6 bases and J shed 5 bases, with 11 bases lying between them. CDR3 length equals 14 residues. CDR3 sequence reads: CASSGQTDNSPLHF. The CDR3 DNA follows: TGTGCCAGCAGCGGACAGACCGATAATTCACCCCTCCACTTT.

This clonotype showed up many times. The chain uses TRBV4-1 and TRBJ2-5, with 11 positions matching TRBD1. Trimming cost V 2 bases and J 4 bases; bases outside gene matches: 6. Germline CDR1 MGHRA, CDR2 YSYEKL. This CDR3 is 16 amino acids long. CDR3 loop: CASSQYGTGGGETQYF. CDR3 sequence (DNA): TGCGCCAGCAGCCAATATGGGACAGGGGGGGGAGAGACCCAGTACTTC.

The chain carries TRBV20-1 and TRBJ2-2, with 10 bases that match TRBD2. CDR3 length: 15 amino acids. V shed 5 bases, J shed 7 bases, and the junction held 10 bases outside the gene matches. Germline V gene lookup returns CDR1 DFQATT and CDR2 SNEGSKA (reference sequence). In DNA form, the CDR3 reads TGCAGTGCTGTGCCTAGCGGGAGATATGGCGGGGAGCTGTTTTTT. This sequence encodes CSAVPSGRYGGELFF.

This clonotype was recorded at least ten times. J is TRBJ2-3 and V is TRBV4-3, with TRBD2 as a possible D gene (6 bases). The ends were cut back, 1 base at V and 4 bases at J, with 15 bases in the middle. The CDR3 spans 16 residues. Germline assignment: CDR1 LGHNA and CDR2 YSLEER. In nucleotides, the CDR3 is TGCGCCAGCAGCCAAGGACGACTAGAACTCGCAGATACGCAGTATTTT. Its translation: CASSQGRLELADTQYF.

This clonotype was seen more than once but under ten times. The rearrangement links TRBV20-1 to TRBJ1-2; D possibly corresponds to TRBD1 (6 bases). The germline gives CDR1 DFQATT, CDR2 SNEGSKA (reference sequence). Trimming removed 3 bases at V and 8 bases at J, with 13 bases between. The CDR3 contains 12 residues. The CDR3, as DNA: TGCAGTGCTAGGAGGGGGAGAGAAGGCTACACCTTC. Its translation is CSARRGREGYTF.

The DNA of the CDR3 is TGTGCCAGCAGTTACTCGCGCCACGAGCAGTACTTC. This gives the protein CASSYSRHEQYF. The chain couples TRBV6-2 or TRBV6-3 to TRBJ2-7; D is ambiguous. Looked up from germline, CDR1 is MNHEY and CDR2 is SVGEGT. The CDR3 has 12 amino acids. V shed 0 bases and J shed 5 bases, with 5 bases lying between them.

The chain combines TRBV27 with TRBJ2-1, with 12 bases identical to TRBD2. The CDR3 runs to 16 residues. The trim removed 5 bases at V and 9 bases at J, leaving 11 bases unmatched. CDR1 is MNHEY and CDR2 is SMNVEV in the germline V gene (reference sequence). For the CDR3, the DNA is TGTGCCAGCAGTACCCTAGCGGGAGGGCGGCCTGGTGAGCAGTTCTTC. The encoded protein is CASSTLAGGRPGEQFF.

This clonotype was counted a few times. The chain recombines TRBV28 with TRBJ2-1; a possible D gene is TRBD2 (5 bases). The CDR3 length is 13 residues. CDR1 MDHEN and CDR2 SYDVKM come from the germline V gene. V lost 4 bases, J lost 3 bases, and 7 bases lay in between. CDR3 sequence reads: CASSSEGYNEQFF. In DNA, the CDR3 is TGTGCCAGCAGTTCAGAGGGCTACAATGAGCAGTTCTTC.

This clonotype was detected ten times or more. This chain uses TRBV20-1 with TRBJ2-6, with TRBD2 matching over 8 bases. There are 17 residues in the CDR3. V shed 2 bases, J shed 0 bases, and the junction held 6 bases outside the gene matches. CDR1 and CDR2 (germline): DFQATT, SNEGSKA (reference sequence). The CDR3 protein is CSARPSGYSSGANVLTF. Written as DNA, the CDR3 is TGCAGTGCTAGACCTAGCGGGTATAGCTCTGGGGCCAACGTCCTGACTTTC.

This clonotype was seen a handful of times. The chain employs TRBV7-6 and TRBJ2-2; TRBD1 matches at 7 bases. The CDR3 spans 14 residues. Germline values: CDR1 SGHVS, CDR2 FNYEAQ. V lost 5 bases, J lost 4 bases, and 4 bases stayed unmatched. The CDR3 loop reads CASSTGQITGELFF. In DNA, the CDR3 is TGTGCCAGCAGCACGGGACAGATCACCGGGGAGCTGTTTTTT.

A few counts support this clonotype. V gene TRBV5-1 combines with J gene TRBJ2-7; 7 nucleotides align to TRBD1. CDR3 length equals 15 residues. Looked up from germline, CDR1 is SGHRS and CDR2 is YFSETQ. Germline trimming cut 4 bases from V and 4 bases from J; bases unmatched to any gene: 11. The CDR3 region has the DNA TGCGCCAGCAGCCCCAACGAGGGGGCAGAATACGAGCAGTACTTC. Its translation: CASSPNEGAEYEQYF.

This clonotype was counted at least ten times. The genes are TRBV28 and TRBJ2-5; TRBD2 aligns across 13 bases. The germline V gene encodes CDR1 MDHEN and CDR2 SYDVKM. The CDR3 runs to 16 residues. V trimming: 6 bases; J trimming: 3 bases; junction bases outside the gene matches: 7. This CDR3 is CASRRSGTSGKETQYF. The CDR3 DNA reads as TGTGCCAGCAGACGTTCCGGGACTAGCGGGAAAGAGACCCAGTACTTC.

The rearrangement uses TRBV18 and TRBJ2-5; D gene unclear. This CDR3 contains 12 residues. Germline V CDR1 and CDR2: KGHSH, LQKENI. Trimming pared 6 bases from V and 0 bases from J, leaving 5 bases between. CDR3 coding DNA: TGTGCCAGCTCCCCGTACCAAGAGACCCAGTACTTC. It codes for CASSPYQETQYF.

This clonotype was found a few times. The chain joins TRBV20-1 to TRBJ2-3; 11 positions agree with TRBD2. CDR1 and CDR2 from the germline V gene are DFQATT and SNEGSKA (reference sequence). V shed 2 bases, J shed 3 bases, and the junction held 10 bases outside the gene matches. This CDR3 spans 17 amino acids. CDR3 nucleotides: TGCAGTGCTAGACCCATAGCGGGAGGGCCCGGGACAGATACGCAGTATTTT. This translates into CSARPIAGGPGTDTQYF.

The J gene is TRBJ2-7, the V gene TRBV7-2, with TRBD1 identical over 8 bases. Germline V gives CDR1 SGHTA, CDR2 FQGNSA. There are 15 residues in the CDR3. V gave up 2 bases and J gave up 1 base; unmatched junction bases: 4. CDR3 in amino acids: CASSLTGGLSYEQYF. The CDR3 region has the DNA TGTGCCAGCAGCTTAACAGGGGGTTTATCCTACGAGCAGTACTTC.

In this sample, this clonotype turned up many times. The V and J genes are TRBV6-1 and TRBJ2-1; weak D call: TRBD2 (5 bases). This CDR3 spans 15 amino acids. The germline gives CDR1 MNHNS, CDR2 SASEGT. V lost 7 bases to trimming and J lost 4 bases, with 17 bases between them. CDR3 protein: CASTPSLEVYNEQFF. Here the CDR3 DNA reads TGTGCCAGCACCCCATCGCTGGAGGTATACAATGAGCAGTTCTTC.